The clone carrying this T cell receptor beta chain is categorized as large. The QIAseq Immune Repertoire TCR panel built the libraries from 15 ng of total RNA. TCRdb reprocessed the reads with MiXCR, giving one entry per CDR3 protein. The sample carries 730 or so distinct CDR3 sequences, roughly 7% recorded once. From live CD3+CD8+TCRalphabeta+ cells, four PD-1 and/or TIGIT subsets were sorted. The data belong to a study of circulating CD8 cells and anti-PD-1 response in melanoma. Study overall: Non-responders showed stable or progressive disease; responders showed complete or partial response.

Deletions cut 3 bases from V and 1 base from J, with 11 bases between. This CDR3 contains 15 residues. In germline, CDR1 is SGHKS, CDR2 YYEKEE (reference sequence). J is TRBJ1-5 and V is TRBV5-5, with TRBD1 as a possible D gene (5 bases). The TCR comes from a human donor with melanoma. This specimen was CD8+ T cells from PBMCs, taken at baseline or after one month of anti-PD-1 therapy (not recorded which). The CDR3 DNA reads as TGTGCCAGCAGCTGGTACGGGGACAGCAATCAGCCCCAGCATTTT. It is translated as CASSWYGDSNQPQHF. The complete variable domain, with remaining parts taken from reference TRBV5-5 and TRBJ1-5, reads DAGVTQSPTHLIKTRGQQVTLRCSPISGHKSVSWYQQVLGQGPQFIFQYYEKEERGRGNFPDRFSARQFPNYSSELNVNALLLGDSALYLCASSWYGDSNQPQHFGDGTRLSIL.